The 15 T cell receptor beta chains below all came from one sample that was sequenced in a study of T cells in narcolepsy. The repertoire was sequenced with immunoSEQ multiplex PCR; TCRdb's copy has only in-frame clones and lacks some. The sample consists of fewer than 40,000 clones, about 90% of them appearing once. The sequenced sample was CD45RA- memory CD4+ T cells from PBMCs. The receptors shown here come from a human donor with narcolepsy.

This clone came up a few times. This rearrangement joins TRBV19 to TRBJ2-7; D is possibly TRBD2 (5 bases). The CDR3 totals 16 residues. Trimming left V 7 bases short and J 0 bases short, with 19 bases between. Germline values: CDR1 LNHDA, CDR2 SQIVND (reference sequence). Here the CDR3 reads CASTFSADLSSYEQYF. The CDR3 DNA reads as TGTGCCAGTACCTTTAGCGCCGACCTTAGCTCCTACGAGCAGTACTTC.

The CDR3, as DNA: TGTGCCAGCAGCCTGGACGGCCCCACTAATGAAAAACTGTTTTTT. Translated: CASSLDGPTNEKLFF. The chain joins TRBV2 to TRBJ1-4; no firm D call. The germline gives CDR1 SNHLY, CDR2 FYNNEI. V was clipped by 6 bases and J by 2 bases, with 13 bases between them. The CDR3 spans 15 residues. Drawing the rest from reference TRBV2 and TRBJ1-4, the complete variable domain is EPEVTQTPSHQVTQMGQEVILRCVPISNHLYFYWYRQILGQKVEFLVSFYNNEISEKSEIFDDQFSVERPDGSNFTLKIRSTKLEDSAMYFCASSLDGPTNEKLFFGSGTQLSVL.

The genes are TRBV2 and TRBJ2-2, with TRBD1 matching over 8 bases. Germline V gene lookup returns CDR1 SNHLY and CDR2 FYNNEI. The trim removed 7 bases at V and 4 bases at J, leaving 5 bases unmatched. This CDR3 contains 14 residues. CDR3 nucleotide sequence: TGTGCCAGCACTCGGGACAGGTCCACCGGGGAGCTGTTTTTT. Protein product: CASTRDRSTGELFF.

The CDR3 DNA is TGTGCCAGCAGGAAGGACAGATCCTACGAGCAGTACTTC. This sequence encodes CASRKDRSYEQYF. This sequence joins TRBV28 and TRBJ2-7, with D maybe TRBD1 (6 bases). Germline assignment: CDR1 MDHEN and CDR2 SYDVKM. With 6 bases removed from V and 1 base from J, the gap between germline ends came to 10 bases. This CDR3 has 13 residues.

V is TRBV29-1 and J is TRBJ2-7; D remains ambiguous. The CDR3 has 12 residues. Looked up from germline, CDR1 is SQVTM and CDR2 is ANQGSEA. V lost 0 bases, J lost 9 bases, and 12 bases lay in between. The CDR3 loop is CSVEEPGDRQYF. The CDR3 DNA is TGCAGCGTTGAAGAACCGGGCGACCGGCAGTACTTC.

The chain's CDR3 is CASSLYGSSYEQYF. CDR3 DNA sequence: TGTGCCAGCAGCTTGTACGGCAGCTCCTACGAGCAGTACTTC. The V gene is TRBV5-6, the J gene TRBJ2-7, with no clear D. CDR1 SGHDT and CDR2 YYEEEE come from the germline V gene. Trimming pared 1 base from V and 0 bases from J, leaving 8 bases between. The CDR3 loop spans 14 amino acids.

The chain couples TRBV19 to TRBJ2-7, with TRBD1 identical over 7 bases. The germline V gene encodes CDR1 LNHDA and CDR2 SQIVND (reference sequence). This CDR3 has 15 amino acids. Trimming took 5 bases from V and 2 from J; bases not matched to a gene: 9. The CDR3 coding sequence is TGTGCCAGTAGTCTCGAGGACAGGTTTACCTACGAGCAGTACTTC. Its translation is CASSLEDRFTYEQYF.

V usage is TRBV7-6 and J usage is TRBJ2-5; D remains unclear. Trimming removed 5 bases at V and 2 bases at J, with 6 bases between. This CDR3 contains 12 residues. Germline V lookup: CDR1 SGHVS, CDR2 FNYEAQ. This CDR3 is CASSAVQETQYF. In DNA, the CDR3 is TGTGCCAGCAGCGCGGTACAAGAGACCCAGTACTTC.

The chain uses TRBV7-9 and TRBJ2-1, with 11 bases identical to TRBD1. CDR1 is SEHNR, CDR2 FQNEAQ, per germline (reference sequence). This CDR3 spans 15 amino acids. With V trimmed by 5 bases and J by 3 bases, 3 bases remained unmatched. The CDR3 loop reads CASSPGTGGYNEQFF. CDR3 DNA: TGTGCCAGCAGCCCCGGGACAGGGGGCTACAATGAGCAGTTCTTC.

The chain is built from TRBV4-1 and TRBJ2-7; D uncertain. V was cut by 0 bases and J by 3 bases, with 9 bases left in between. Germline V gene data show CDR1 as MGHRA and CDR2 as YSYEKL. CDR3 length: 14 amino acids. The CDR3 loop is CASSQDFFNYEQYF. The CDR3 coding sequence is TGCGCCAGCAGCCAAGATTTTTTTAACTACGAGCAGTACTTC.

This sequence joins TRBV6-1 and TRBJ1-4; weak D call: TRBD1 (5 bases). The CDR3 contains 15 residues. The germline gives CDR1 MNHNS, CDR2 SASEGT. V was cut by 0 bases and J by 4 bases, with 9 bases left in between. CDR3: CASSEAAGGNEKLFF. The CDR3, as DNA: TGTGCCAGCAGTGAAGCGGCGGGGGGTAATGAAAAACTGTTTTTT.

The V call is TRBV6-5, the J call TRBJ2-7; unclear D gene. Per germline, CDR1 MNHEY and CDR2 SVGAGI. The CDR3 runs 14 residues. V shed 3 bases and J shed 0 bases, with 9 bases lying between them. CDR3 residues: CASSYKESSYEQYF. CDR3 DNA sequence: TGTGCCAGCAGTTATAAGGAGAGCTCCTACGAGCAGTACTTC.

V and J are TRBV4-3 and TRBJ2-1, with 8 positions matching TRBD2. V lost 0 bases to trimming and J lost 3 bases; unmatched junction nucleotides: 7. CDR1 is LGHNA, CDR2 YSLEER, per germline. This CDR3 is 17 amino acids long. In DNA form, the CDR3 reads TGCGCCAGCAGCCAAGAATCCAGCGGGAGTCTCTACAATGAGCAGTTCTTC. Translated, it gives CASSQESSGSLYNEQFF.

The genes are TRBV5-6 and TRBJ1-2, with TRBD1 as a possible D gene (5 bases). The CDR3 has 14 amino acids. Looked up from germline, CDR1 is SGHDT and CDR2 is YYEEEE. The ends were cut back, 0 bases at V and 4 bases at J, with 10 bases in the middle. CDR3 nucleotides: TGTGCCAGCAGCTTGGCGGGACGCTTCTATGGCTACACCTTC. As protein: CASSLAGRFYGYTF.

V and J are TRBV7-3 and TRBJ2-1; 8 bases are shared with TRBD2. V lost 4 bases to trimming and J lost 9 bases; unmatched junction nucleotides: 8. This CDR3 contains 14 residues. CDR1 SGHTA and CDR2 FQGTGA come from the germline V gene. This CDR3 reads CASSSGTSRSEQFF. Written as DNA, the CDR3 is TGTGCCAGCAGCTCCGGGACTAGTCGTTCTGAGCAGTTCTTC.